The clone carrying this T cell receptor (beta chain) was picked up one time. The antigen remains unidentified. The record originates from a study of shared clonotypes between healthy human individuals. About the study: Per-donor plates numbered three CD4 naive, three CD4 memory, two CD8 naive and one CD8 memory.

General observations from the study: Rarefaction showed sorted-subset sequencing was incomplete despite large depth.

Several immunoSEQ plates received, in even portions, the genomic DNA of each subset. Around 30,000 T cell genomes, or about 0.2 ug DNA, went into the sorted-subset replicate PCRs. The method was immunoSEQ multiplex PCR; TCRdb's version includes in-frame clones alone and lacks a portion of them. The table records 2 million to 2.5 million clones, 80% to 95% of them present only once. With V trimmed by 6 bases and J by 2 bases, 7 bases remained unmatched. The CDR3 has 16 amino acids. Germline V CDR1 and CDR2: SNHLY, FYNNEI. The sequence derives from a man between 18 and 29 years old in good health. Some clones in this sample may be carry-over from other donors' samples. The rearrangement joins TRBV2 to TRBJ2-3; 11 bases are shared with TRBD1. Sequenced sample: naive CD4+ T cells from PBMCs. The sample's subset: CD45RA+ positively selected. The CDR3 loop is CASRRTGGRTTDTQYF. The DNA of the CDR3 is TGTGCCAGCAGGAGGACAGGGGGCCGGACCACAGATACGCAGTATTTT.